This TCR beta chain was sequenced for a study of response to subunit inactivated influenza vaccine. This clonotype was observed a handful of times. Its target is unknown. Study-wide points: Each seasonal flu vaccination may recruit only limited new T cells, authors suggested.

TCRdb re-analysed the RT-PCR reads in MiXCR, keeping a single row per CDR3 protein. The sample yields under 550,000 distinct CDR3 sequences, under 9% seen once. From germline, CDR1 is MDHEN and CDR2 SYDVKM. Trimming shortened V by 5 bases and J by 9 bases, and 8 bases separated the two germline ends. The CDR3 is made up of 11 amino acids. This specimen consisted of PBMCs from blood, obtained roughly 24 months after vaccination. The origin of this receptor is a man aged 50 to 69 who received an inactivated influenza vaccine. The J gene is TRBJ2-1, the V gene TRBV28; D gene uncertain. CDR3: CASSRSTEQFF. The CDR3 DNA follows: TGTGCCAGCAGTCGTAGCACTGAGCAGTTCTTC.